These 26 T cell receptor beta chains were all obtained from the same sample, sequenced in a study of blood T cell repertoires in COVID-19. Measured with immunoSEQ multiplex PCR; TCRdb has only the in-frame clones, and not every one. The sample holds roughly 200,000 clones; around 83% are singletons and the top ten take about 13%. The sample comprised peripheral blood. Receptors originate from a human donor in a cohort sampled during active COVID-19.

The J gene is TRBJ2-1, the V gene TRBV7-2, with D possibly matching TRBD2 (6 bases). Trimming took off 0 bases at V and 4 bases at J, with 13 bases between the two ends. Per germline, CDR1 SGHTA and CDR2 FQGNSA. The CDR3 loop spans 16 amino acids. The CDR3 sequence: CASSLASGHTYNEQFF. The CDR3 DNA reads as TGTGCCAGCAGCTTAGCTAGCGGCCATACTTACAATGAGCAGTTCTTC.

This clone was picked up one time. The chain carries TRBV7-9 and TRBJ2-7, with D tentatively TRBD1 (5 bases). V lost 1 base, J lost 8 bases, and 9 bases lay in between. This CDR3 comprises 12 residues. Germline loops: CDR1 SEHNR, CDR2 FQNEAQ (reference sequence). The CDR3 region has the DNA TGTGCCAGCAGCTTAGTCAGGGAACAGCAGTACTTC. It is translated as CASSLVREQQYF. Full variable domain (outside the CDR3, taken from reference TRBV7-9 and TRBJ2-7): DTGVSQNPRHKITKRGQNVTFRCDPISEHNRLYWYRQTLGQGPEFLTYFQNEAQLEKSRLLSDRFSAERPKGSFSTLEIQRTEQGDSAMYLCASSLVREQQYFGPGTRLTVT.

In DNA, the CDR3 is TGTGCCAGCAGTATACTAGCGGGAGGGCGTGGCATTCAGTACTTC. It codes for CASSILAGGRGIQYF. The rearrangement links TRBV28 to TRBJ2-4; 13 nucleotides match TRBD2. V lost 5 bases to trimming and J lost 9 bases; unmatched junction nucleotides: 7. This CDR3 has 15 residues. The germline V gene encodes CDR1 MDHEN and CDR2 SYDVKM.

This sequence joins TRBV6-5 and TRBJ1-1; possible D gene TRBD1, 6 bases. This CDR3 is built from 13 residues. Germline values: CDR1 MNHEY, CDR2 SVGAGI. Between the trimmed V and J ends, which lost 5 bases and 1 base, there was a span of 8 bases. CDR3 bases: TGTGCCAGCAGTCAGACAGGGAACACTGAAGCTTTCTTT. The encoded protein is CASSQTGNTEAFF.

A few counts support this clone. The chain couples TRBV28 to TRBJ2-1, with 7 positions matching TRBD2. The ends lost 7 bases at V and 4 bases at J; junction bases unmatched: 7. This CDR3 contains 14 residues. CDR1 and CDR2 (germline): MDHEN, SYDVKM. CDR3 nucleotide sequence: TGTGCCAGCATTCCCGGGACTACATACAATGAGCAGTTCTTC. It encodes CASIPGTTYNEQFF.

This clone showed up just a few times. V usage is TRBV11-2 and J usage is TRBJ1-1; D remains ambiguous. Germline assignment: CDR1 SGHAT and CDR2 FQNNGV. This CDR3 is 13 amino acids long. Trimming took off 3 bases at V and 1 base at J, with 6 bases between the two ends. CDR3 sequence (DNA): TGTGCCAGCAGCTTTTCAGGGAACACTGAAGCTTTCTTT. Protein product: CASSFSGNTEAFF.

The chain combines TRBV10-3 with TRBJ1-5, with 7 nucleotides matching TRBD1. This CDR3 region has 17 residues. Germline-derived CDR1 and CDR2 are ENHRY and SYGVKD. The junction had 15 bases not matched to a gene; V was cut back by 7 bases and J by 3 bases. The CDR3 DNA reads as TGTGCCATCATTCTGGCAGGGGGGCATACGACCAATCAGCCCCAGCATTTT. Amino acid sequence: CAIILAGGHTTNQPQHF.

The chain employs TRBV10-1 and TRBJ1-1; no clear D. Between the trimmed V and J ends, which lost 6 bases and 0 bases, there was a span of 8 bases. Germline V gene sequence: CDR1 WNHNN, CDR2 SYGVQD (reference sequence). The CDR3 has 13 residues. The CDR3 DNA is TGCGCCAGCAGAGCGGGAGTGAACACTGAAGCTTTCTTT. Its translation: CASRAGVNTEAFF.

For this clone: A clone one base away is much larger, so this may be a read error. The chain joins TRBV11-2 to TRBJ1-1; 7 bases agree with TRBD1. CDR1 is SGHAT and CDR2 is FQNNGV in the germline V gene. This CDR3 region has 13 residues. The ends lost 1 base at V and 4 bases at J; junction bases unmatched: 0. CDR3 in DNA: TGTGCCAGCAGCTTAGGACAGGGCACTGAAGCTTTCTTT. This codes for CASSLGQGTEAFF. Using reference TRBV11-2 and TRBJ1-1 for the parts outside the CDR3, the full variable domain is EAGVAQSPRYKIIEKRQSVAFWCNPISGHATLYWYQQILGQGPKLLIQFQNNGVVDDSQLPKDRFSAERLKGVDSTLKIQPAKLEDSAVYLCASSLGQGTEAFFGQGTRLTVV.

V gene TRBV28 combines with J gene TRBJ1-3; 7 nucleotides match TRBD1. The CDR3 loop spans 15 amino acids. The ends lost 6 bases at V and 0 bases at J; junction bases unmatched: 5. Germline V gene lookup returns CDR1 MDHEN and CDR2 SYDVKM. The CDR3 spells CASSRDRASGNTIYF. CDR3 nucleotides: TGTGCCAGCAGCCGAGACAGGGCCTCTGGAAACACCATATATTTT.

This rearrangement joins TRBV3-1 (or the pseudogene TRBV3-2) to TRBJ1-4; 8 bases map to TRBD1. This CDR3 is built from 15 residues. The V and J ends lost 2 bases and 8 bases, in that order; junction bases with no gene match: 7. Germline-derived CDR1 and CDR2 are LGHDT and YNNKEL (reference sequence). The CDR3 loop is CASSQRQGRGEKLFF. In DNA form, the CDR3 reads TGTGCCAGCAGCCAAAGACAGGGGCGGGGAGAAAAACTGTTTTTT.

The chain joins TRBV28 to TRBJ2-1; 8 nucleotides line up with TRBD1. Looked up from germline, CDR1 is MDHEN and CDR2 is SYDVKM. The CDR3 totals 15 residues. V dropped 3 bases and J dropped 4; count of bases not matched to a gene: 5. CDR3 region: CASSLRTGRYNEQFF. The CDR3 DNA sequence: TGTGCCAGCAGTTTGCGGACAGGGCGATACAATGAGCAGTTCTTC.

The chain couples TRBV27 to TRBJ2-2, with 11 bases fitting TRBD2. J lost 5 bases, V lost 6 bases, and 8 bases had no gene match. The CDR3 runs 16 residues. Germline V gene lookup returns CDR1 MNHEY and CDR2 SMNVEV (reference sequence). The chain's CDR3 is CASSQGTSGYTGELFF. CDR3 sequence (DNA): TGTGCCAGCAGCCAAGGGACTAGCGGTTATACCGGGGAGCTGTTTTTT.

This clone was counted between two and nine times. The genes are TRBV11-2 and TRBJ2-7; 9 nucleotides match TRBD2. Germline lookup yields CDR1 SGHAT and CDR2 FQNNGV. V shed 5 bases, J shed 6 bases, and the junction held 2 bases outside the gene matches. This CDR3 contains 12 residues. CDR3 sequence: CASSASGIEQYF. Written as DNA, the CDR3 is TGTGCCAGCAGCGCTAGCGGGATCGAGCAGTACTTC.

In nucleotides, the CDR3 is TGTGCCAGCTCTTCGGAGAGTCTAGCGGGAGTCTTTTACAATGAGCAGTTCTTC. Translation: CASSSESLAGVFYNEQFF. V gene TRBV18 combines with J gene TRBJ2-1; 10 bases align to TRBD2. V shed 6 bases and J 4 bases; nucleotides not matched to a gene: 15. Germline lookup yields CDR1 KGHSH and CDR2 LQKENI. This CDR3 has 18 residues.

The chain links TRBV19 to TRBJ1-1; 11 bases align to TRBD1. With 8 bases clipped from V and 9 bases from J, the junction kept 2 bases outside the gene matches. The CDR3 is made up of 11 amino acids. Germline-derived CDR1 and CDR2 are LNHDA and SQIVND (reference sequence). The CDR3 here is CASGQGAQAFF. The CDR3 DNA reads TGTGCCAGTGGACAGGGGGCACAAGCTTTCTTT. The complete variable domain, with remaining parts taken from reference TRBV19 and TRBJ1-1, reads DGGITQSPKYLFRKEGQNVTLSCEQNLNHDAMYWYRQDPGQGLRLIYYSQIVNDFQKGDIAEGYSVSREKKESFPLTVTSAQKNPTAFYLCASGQGAQAFFGQGTRLTVV.

This clone was recorded at least ten times. The J gene is TRBJ1-5, the V gene TRBV2; D gene uncertain. Germline V gene data show CDR1 as SNHLY and CDR2 as FYNNEI. V was trimmed by 3 bases and J by 5 bases, leaving 11 bases between them. This CDR3 is built from 14 residues. Here the CDR3 reads CASSEGGPYQPQHF. DNA for the CDR3: TGTGCCAGCAGTGAGGGAGGACCCTATCAGCCCCAGCATTTT.

The CDR3 DNA follows: TGCGCCAGCCGACCCTTTCTAGCGGGAGGGCAGGAGACCCAGTACTTC. It translates to CASRPFLAGGQETQYF. V is TRBV5-1 and J is TRBJ2-5, with 12 nucleotides matching TRBD2. The CDR3 contains 16 residues. Germline V gene sequence: CDR1 SGHRS, CDR2 YFSETQ. The J segment lost 5 bases and the V segment lost 7 bases, leaving 12 bases of the junction unmatched.

A single count supports this clone. The chain couples TRBV6-5 to TRBJ2-7; 7 bases agree with TRBD1. Germline-derived CDR1 and CDR2 are MNHEY and SVGAGI. The V gene end was trimmed by 9 bases and the J gene end by 5 bases; junction bases not matched to a gene: 7. The CDR3 contains 12 residues. The CDR3 nucleotides are TGTGCCAGTTTCGACAGGGTCCACGAGCAGTACTTC. Translated: CASFDRVHEQYF.

This sequence joins TRBV6-5 and TRBJ1-4; the match to TRBD1 covers 9 bases. This CDR3 has 14 amino acids. Per germline, CDR1 MNHEY and CDR2 SVGAGI. V shed 5 bases and J 7 bases; nucleotides not matched to a gene: 5. This CDR3 reads CASSHRGRREKLFF. CDR3 in DNA: TGTGCCAGCAGTCACAGGGGGCGTCGTGAAAAACTGTTTTTT.

J is TRBJ2-1 and V is TRBV5-1; D may be TRBD1 (6 bases). The CDR3 runs to 15 residues. The germline V gene encodes CDR1 SGHRS and CDR2 YFSETQ. V shed 0 bases and J shed 4 bases, with 11 bases lying between them. CDR3 sequence (DNA): TGCGCCAGCAGCTTGGAAGGGCAGGGGTACAATGAGCAGTTCTTC. The encoded protein is CASSLEGQGYNEQFF.

V and J are TRBV3-1 (or the pseudogene TRBV3-2) and TRBJ1-5; 11 positions agree with TRBD1. This CDR3 contains 15 residues. CDR1 is LGHDT, CDR2 YNNKEL, per germline (reference sequence). After removal of 3 bases from V and 5 bases from J, the junction contained 3 bases not matched to a gene. The CDR3 DNA sequence: TGTGCCAGCAGCCAGGACAGGGGGCGCGATCAGCCCCAGCATTTT. It codes for CASSQDRGRDQPQHF.

This chain uses TRBV28 with TRBJ1-3; D unresolved. Germline CDR1 reads MDHEN; CDR2 reads SYDVKM. The CDR3 spans 15 residues. V lost 5 bases and J lost 0, with 11 bases in between. The CDR3 DNA reads TGTGCCAGCAGTCCCATTTCAATCTCTGGAAACACCATATATTTT. Translated, it gives CASSPISISGNTIYF. Together with reference TRBV28 and TRBJ1-3, the CDR3 gives the full variable domain: DVKVTQSSRYLVKRTGEKVFLECVQDMDHENMFWYRQDPGLGLRLIYFSYDVKMKEKGDIPEGYSVSREKKERFSLILESASTNQTSMYLCASSPISISGNTIYFGEGSWLTVV.

This clone has a single count. This chain uses TRBV7-9 with TRBJ2-1; 11 positions agree with TRBD2. J gave up 8 bases and V 2 bases, and 11 bases lay outside the gene matches. From germline, CDR1 is SEHNR and CDR2 FQNEAQ (reference sequence). The CDR3 extends over 17 amino acids. The CDR3 region has the DNA TGTGCCAGCAGCTTACAGGGCGACCCGACTAGCGGGGATGAGCAGTTCTTC. Translation: CASSLQGDPTSGDEQFF.

The chain recombines TRBV12-3 or TRBV12-4 with TRBJ2-5; D uncertain. The CDR3 spans 13 residues. Trimming took 5 bases from V and 2 from J, leaving 9 bases between them. CDR3 sequence (DNA): TGTGCCAGCAGTAACAGTTATCAAGAGACCCAGTACTTC. As protein: CASSNSYQETQYF.

The chain joins TRBV5-1 to TRBJ2-7; a weak D match, TRBD1 (5 bases). Deletions cut 0 bases from V and 7 bases from J, with 11 bases between. CDR1 SGHRS and CDR2 YFSETQ come from the germline V gene. The CDR3 covers 13 residues. The CDR3 nucleotides are TGCGCCAGCAGCTTGGCAGGTCAGGGTGAGCAGTACTTC. It codes for CASSLAGQGEQYF.